The 18 T cell receptor beta chains listed next were all sequenced from one sample in a study of identical twins (dated by TCRdb to 2016 to 2017). The protocol used for the library was 5' RACE. Sequencing was carried out with an Illumina HiSeq 2000. TCRdb cleaned the public reads at Q25 with fastp, built clones with MiXCR and kept in-frame beta chains. Here each entry gathers all rows of one CDR3 protein and keeps the most common genes and DNA. The sample data list approximately 280,000 distinct CDR3 sequences, and more than 6.5% of these were observed just once. The top ten clones comprise approximately 2% of the sample. These same data were also listed under a study on yellow fever vaccine responses in identical twins.

Sequenced sample: memory (CD45RO+) T cells sorted from blood. The sample's cell subset or site label is to be understood as: CD45RO+ enriched T cells. Every receptor here comes from a woman younger than 35 in good health.

This clonotype was seen repeatedly, ten times or more. The V and J genes are TRBV24-1 and TRBJ1-2; D is unclear. The CDR3 is 11 residues long. From germline, CDR1 is KGHDR and CDR2 SFDVKD. V lost 3 bases and J lost 7, with 5 bases in between. For the CDR3, the DNA is TGTGCCACCAGTGATACGTTTGGCTACACCTTC. Translated, it gives CATSDTFGYTF.

This clonotype has at least ten counts. The chain joins TRBV5-5 to TRBJ2-6; D is unresolved. The CDR3 contains 15 residues. The V gene's germline CDR1 is SGHKS and CDR2 YYEKEE (reference sequence). V lost 0 bases and J 2 bases, leaving 6 bases between the germline ends. CDR3 region: CASSLEGTGANVLTF. DNA of the CDR3: TGTGCCAGCAGCTTGGAAGGGACTGGGGCCAACGTCCTGACTTTC.

At least ten counts were recorded for this clonotype. The V gene is TRBV7-9, the J gene TRBJ1-4; possibly TRBD1 for D (5 bases). There are 15 residues in the CDR3. Between the trimmed V and J ends, which lost 1 base and 5 bases, there was a span of 11 bases. Looked up from germline, CDR1 is SEHNR and CDR2 is FQNEAQ (reference sequence). The CDR3 reads CASSLGGTENEKLFF. Written as DNA, the CDR3 is TGTGCCAGCAGCTTAGGAGGGACGGAGAATGAAAAACTGTTTTTT.

This clonotype has only a few counts. The J gene is TRBJ2-5, the V gene TRBV6-1; a possible D gene is TRBD2 (5 bases). V gave up 7 bases and J gave up 5 bases, with 14 bases separating them. The CDR3 totals 13 residues. Germline V CDR1 and CDR2: MNHNS, SASEGT. The CDR3: CASTLGTGETQYF. Here the CDR3 DNA reads TGTGCCAGCACGCTAGGAACGGGGGAGACCCAGTACTTC.

The sample holds a few counts of this clonotype. With a much larger clone just one base away, this may be a read error. V usage is TRBV20-1 and J usage is TRBJ2-5, with TRBD1 identical over 9 bases. This CDR3 contains 14 residues. Germline CDR1 reads DFQATT; CDR2 reads SNEGSKA (reference sequence). CDR3 nucleotides: TGCAGTGCTACTGGGACAGGGAGTCAAGAGACCCATTACTTC. Its protein product is CSATGTGSQETHYF.

The chain couples TRBV9 to TRBJ2-7; perhaps D is TRBD1 or TRBD2 (5 bases each). Germline V gives CDR1 SGDLS, CDR2 YYNGEE. V was shortened by 0 bases and J by 4 bases, with 14 bases between the two germline ends. The CDR3 totals 15 residues. The CDR3 nucleotides read TGTGCCAGCAGCGTAGGACCGCAGGGCGGGTACGAGCAGTACTTC. This sequence encodes CASSVGPQGGYEQYF.

In its sample, this clonotype was seen many times. The chain is built from TRBV6-5 and TRBJ1-4; D is uncertain. This CDR3 comprises 12 residues. Germline V gene sequence: CDR1 MNHEY, CDR2 SVGAGI. The V and J ends lost 6 bases and 3 bases respectively, with 5 bases between them. As DNA, the CDR3 is TGTGCCAGCAGGCCCGCTAATGAAAAACTGTTTTTT. Its protein is CASRPANEKLFF.

The chain recombines TRBV10-3 with TRBJ2-5, with TRBD2 identical over 8 bases. The CDR3 has 13 residues. With V trimmed by 10 bases and J by 5 bases, 9 bases remained unmatched. CDR1 and CDR2 from the germline V gene are ENHRY and SYGVKD. The CDR3 protein is CATRTSSPETQYF. DNA for the CDR3: TGTGCCACCCGGACTAGCAGCCCGGAGACCCAGTACTTC.

Only a few counts were recorded for this clonotype. J is TRBJ1-2 and V is TRBV7-2; weak D call: TRBD1 (5 bases). With 4 bases removed from V and 10 bases from J, the gap between germline ends came to 16 bases. The germline CDR1 and CDR2 sequences are SGHTA and FQGNSA. The CDR3 contains 13 residues. The CDR3 sequence: CASSSDRATFYTF. Here the CDR3 DNA reads TGTGCCAGCAGCTCAGACAGAGCCACATTCTACACCTTC.

This clonotype has ten or more counts. The J gene is TRBJ2-4, the V gene TRBV10-1, with D hard to call. This CDR3 contains 14 residues. The ends were cut back, 0 bases at V and 8 bases at J, with 11 bases in the middle. Germline V gene sequence: CDR1 WNHNN, CDR2 SYGVQD (reference sequence). CDR3 protein: CASSESKAVDIQYF. CDR3 in DNA: TGCGCCAGCAGTGAGTCGAAGGCGGTTGACATTCAGTACTTC.

This clonotype was recorded only once. A read error may be the cause here, since a much bigger clone is one base away. V and J are TRBV6-4 and TRBJ2-2; 7 bases fit TRBD1. Germline V lookup: CDR1 MRHNA, CDR2 SNTAGT. The CDR3 has 24 amino acids. With 5 bases clipped from V and 0 bases from J, the junction kept 30 bases outside the gene matches. The CDR3, as DNA: TGTGCCAGCAGTCTCGATCCGGGACAGTGGGTCGACTCCGGTCTCGACGCGAACACCGGGGAGCTGTTTTTT. As protein: CASSLDPGQWVDSGLDANTGELFF.

This clonotype was counted at least ten times. V gene TRBV25-1 combines with J gene TRBJ2-1, with TRBD2 matching over 13 bases. The germline V gene has CDR1 MGHDK and CDR2 SYGVNS. After removal of 4 bases from V and 0 bases from J, the junction contained 6 bases not matched to a gene. The CDR3 has 18 amino acids. DNA for the CDR3: TGTGCCAGCAGTGCAGGGACTAGCGGGGTCAGCTCCTACAATGAGCAGTTCTTC. Amino acids: CASSAGTSGVSSYNEQFF. Combining the CDR3 with reference TRBV25-1 and TRBJ2-1 gives the whole variable domain EADIYQTPRYLVIGTGKKITLECSQTMGHDKMYWYQQDPGMELHLIHYSYGVNSTEKGDLSSESTVSRIRTEHFPLTLESARPSHTSQYLCASSAGTSGVSSYNEQFFGPGTRLTVL.

This clonotype was recorded many times. This chain connects TRBV29-1 to TRBJ1-5; TRBD1 might be the D (5 bases). Trimming shortened V by 4 bases and J by 4 bases, and 17 bases separated the two germline ends. CDR3 length: 15 amino acids. Germline CDR1 SQVTM, CDR2 ANQGSEA. This chain's CDR3 is CSVAGTPGGNQPQHF. In nucleotides, the CDR3 is TGCAGCGTTGCCGGGACCCCGGGTGGTAATCAGCCCCAGCATTTT. Full variable domain (outside the CDR3, taken from reference TRBV29-1 and TRBJ1-5): SAVISQKPSRDICQRGTSLTIQCQVDSQVTMMFWYRQQPGQSLTLIATANQGSEATYESGFVIDKFPISRPNLTFSTLTVSNMSPEDSSIYLCSVAGTPGGNQPQHFGDGTRLSIL.

This clonotype was seen only a few times. The gene calls are TRBV20-1 and TRBJ2-3; D is perhaps TRBD1 (5 bases). Trimming shortened V by 5 bases and J by 5 bases, and 20 bases separated the two germline ends. This CDR3 comprises 15 residues. Germline CDR1 reads DFQATT; CDR2 reads SNEGSKA (reference sequence). The CDR3: CSALPPREYRDTQYF. Here the CDR3 DNA reads TGCAGTGCTCTGCCCCCCAGGGAATATAGAGATACGCAGTATTTT.

This clonotype turned up a few times. The chain recombines TRBV4-1 with TRBJ1-2; the D is unclear. In germline, CDR1 is MGHRA, CDR2 YSYEKL. V gave up 0 bases and J gave up 5 bases, with 13 bases separating them. The CDR3 sequence is 15 residues long. CDR3 protein: CASSQDDGIGYGYTF. The DNA for the CDR3 is TGCGCCAGCAGCCAAGATGATGGAATCGGGTATGGCTACACCTTC.

The table lists this clonotype with a few counts. The V gene is TRBV9, the J gene TRBJ1-1, with 8 bases that match TRBD1. The V segment lost 0 bases and the J segment 7 bases; nucleotides outside the gene matches: 5. Per the germline V gene, CDR1 is SGDLS and CDR2 is YYNGEE. This CDR3 spans 14 amino acids. CDR3 region: CASSVVTGGDEAFF. In DNA form, the CDR3 reads TGTGCCAGCAGCGTAGTTACAGGGGGTGATGAAGCTTTCTTT.

This clonotype was recorded at least ten times. V and J are TRBV5-6 and TRBJ2-1; unclear D gene. Trimming cost V 6 bases and J 4 bases, with 17 bases left between them. The CDR3 runs 15 residues. The germline V gene has CDR1 SGHDT and CDR2 YYEEEE. The CDR3 DNA follows: TGTGCCAGCAACGCCTGGGTGGGAAGTTACAATGAGCAGTTCTTC. The encoded protein is CASNAWVGSYNEQFF. The full variable domain, with the rest looked up from reference TRBV5-6 and TRBJ2-1, is DAGVTQSPTHLIKTRGQQVTLRCSPKSGHDTVSWYQQALGQGPQFIFQYYEEEERQRGNFPDRFSGHQFPNYSSELNVNALLLGDSALYLCASNAWVGSYNEQFFGPGTRLTVL.

The chain joins TRBV25-1 to TRBJ2-7, with no clear D. V dropped 1 base and J dropped 6 bases, with 4 bases sitting between them. Germline V gene sequence: CDR1 MGHDK, CDR2 SYGVNS. The CDR3 covers 11 residues. The CDR3 bases are TGTGCCAGCAGTGAATGGCGCGAGCAGTACTTC. Translated, it gives CASSEWREQYF.